Below are 27 T cell receptor beta chains sequenced from a single sample in a study of CD8+ T cells in alopecia areata. cDNA prepared by RNA extraction and subsequent reverse transcription served as the template for sequencing. Measured with immunoSEQ multiplex PCR; TCRdb has only the in-frame clones, and not every one. There are approximately 200,000 clones in the sample; 55% to 70% occur only once, and 3% to 3.5% lies in the top ten. Treatment reported: oral pan-JAK inhibitor, 5-10 mg twice daily. The input for sequencing was CD4+ T cells sorted from blood, taken at week 4, from a patient treated with tofacitinib. All receptors derive from a human donor with alopecia areata.

V is TRBV14 and J is TRBJ2-1; no clear D gene. CDR1 is SGHDN, CDR2 FVKESK, per germline. The CDR3 extends over 11 amino acids. The V end was cut by 2 bases, the J end by 9 bases, with 5 bases between. In nucleotides, the CDR3 is TGTGCCAGCAGCCAACAGACTGAGCAGTTCTTC. Translating gives CASSQQTEQFF.

The CDR3 loop reads CASGTRRGQETQYF. For the CDR3, the DNA is TGTGCCAGCGGTACGAGGAGGGGGCAAGAGACCCAGTACTTC. V and J are TRBV5-4 and TRBJ2-5; the D gene could be TRBD1 or TRBD2 (6 bases each). The V gene's germline CDR1 is SGHNT and CDR2 YYREEE (reference sequence). The ends were cut back, 7 bases at V and 2 bases at J, with 15 bases in the middle. The CDR3 has 14 amino acids.

The sample holds a few counts of this clone. V gene TRBV5-4 combines with J gene TRBJ1-5, with TRBD1 identical over 7 bases. Germline lookup yields CDR1 SGHNT and CDR2 YYREEE (reference sequence). CDR3 size: 14 residues. V lost 2 bases, J lost 4 bases, and 3 bases stayed unmatched. CDR3 residues: CASSFSGGNQPQHF. The CDR3 coding sequence is TGTGCCAGCAGCTTCTCAGGGGGTAATCAGCCCCAGCATTTT.

In this sample, this clone turned up once. The V gene is TRBV7-9, the J gene TRBJ2-1, with TRBD2 as a possible D gene (5 bases). This CDR3 comprises 12 residues. Germline V gene data show CDR1 as SEHNR and CDR2 as FQNEAQ (reference sequence). Trimming took 5 bases from V and 9 from J, leaving 11 bases between them. Here the CDR3 reads CASSPRGGEQFF. The CDR3 DNA reads TGTGCCAGCAGCCCTCGCGGAGGTGAGCAGTTCTTC.

J is TRBJ1-1 and V is TRBV27; possibly TRBD1 for D (6 bases). V gave up 8 bases and J gave up 3 bases, with 25 bases separating them. The V gene's germline CDR1 is MNHEY and CDR2 SMNVEV (reference sequence). The CDR3 has 17 amino acids. CDR3 amino acids: CASRLLGTLNHYTEAFF. For the CDR3, the DNA is TGTGCCAGCCGCTTGTTGGGGACACTCAACCACTACACTGAAGCTTTCTTT.

This clone was counted between two and nine times. V and J are TRBV6-5 and TRBJ2-3, with D perhaps given as TRBD1 or TRBD2 (6 bases each). This CDR3 is 14 amino acids long. Trimming removed 4 bases from V and 4 bases from J, with 12 bases in between. Germline V gives CDR1 MNHEY, CDR2 SVGAGI. This chain's CDR3 is CASSLEGGPDTQYF. The CDR3 DNA follows: TGTGCCAGCAGTTTGGAAGGGGGGCCAGATACGCAGTATTTT.

This clone was picked up a small number of times. The chain couples TRBV27 to TRBJ1-2; D not resolved. Germline V gene lookup returns CDR1 MNHEY and CDR2 SMNVEV (reference sequence). This CDR3 spans 13 amino acids. With 5 bases removed from V and 4 bases from J, the gap between germline ends came to 11 bases. CDR3 nucleotide sequence: TGTGCCAGCAGTCCGGCGACCTTCTATGGCTACACCTTC. It is translated as CASSPATFYGYTF.

The V gene is TRBV29-1, the J gene TRBJ1-2; TRBD1 matches 11 bases. Germline CDR1 reads SQVTM; CDR2 reads ANQGSEA. CDR3 length: 14 residues. J was trimmed by 2 bases and V by 7 bases; bases with no gene match: 6. In nucleotides, the CDR3 is TGCAGCGCCCGAGGGACAGGGGGGAACTATGGCTACACCTTC. It yields the protein CSARGTGGNYGYTF. Complete variable domain (other parts from reference TRBV29-1 and TRBJ1-2): SAVISQKPSRDICQRGTSLTIQCQVDSQVTMMFWYRQQPGQSLTLIATANQGSEATYESGFVIDKFPISRPNLTFSTLTVSNMSPEDSSIYLCSARGTGGNYGYTFGSGTRLTVV.

CDR3 bases: TGTGCCAGCATAGAAAATGAAAAACTGTTTTTT. Translated: CASIENEKLFF. The gene calls are TRBV25-1 and TRBJ1-4; D call uncertain. This CDR3 has 11 amino acids. The germline gives CDR1 MGHDK, CDR2 SYGVNS. Between the trimmed V and J ends, which lost 7 bases and 5 bases, there was a span of 5 bases.

In its sample, this clone was seen a few times. The chain links TRBV11-1 to TRBJ2-1; possibly TRBD1 for D (6 bases). The CDR3 spans 14 residues. Germline CDR1 reads SGHAT; CDR2 reads FQDESV (reference sequence). Trimming removed 1 base from V and 6 bases from J, with 10 bases in between. The CDR3 sequence is CASSLVTRGNEQFF. Written as DNA, the CDR3 is TGTGCCAGCAGCTTAGTTACCAGGGGCAATGAGCAGTTCTTC. Full variable domain (rest looked up from reference TRBV11-1 and TRBJ2-1): EAEVAQSPRYKITEKSQAVAFWCDPISGHATLYWYRQILGQGPELLVQFQDESVVDDSQLPKDRFSAERLKGVDSTLKIQPAELGDSAMYLCASSLVTRGNEQFFGPGTRLTVL.

Only one count was recorded for this clone. The chain couples TRBV6-1 to TRBJ2-7; D is possibly TRBD2 (6 bases). The CDR3 spans 14 residues. Trimming left V 6 bases short and J 0 bases short, with 12 bases between. Per the germline V gene, CDR1 is MNHNS and CDR2 is SASEGT. The DNA of the CDR3 is TGTGCCAGCAGGGACACGGGGGTCTCCTACGAGCAGTACTTC. This sequence encodes CASRDTGVSYEQYF.

This chain connects TRBV28 to TRBJ2-2; 7 nucleotides align to TRBD1. Germline V gives CDR1 MDHEN, CDR2 SYDVKM. The CDR3 is 14 amino acids. J gave up 6 bases and V 6 bases, and 7 bases lay outside the gene matches. The DNA of the CDR3 is TGTGCCAGCAGATTCCGGGACAGTCCCGGGGAGCTGTTTTTT. This gives the protein CASRFRDSPGELFF.

The chain has TRBV12-2 and TRBJ1-1; TRBD1, the table's D call, was not compared with the DNA. TRBV12-2 is marked as a pseudogene. The CDR3 length is 18 residues. CDR3 region: CASRLWCCSGQGNTEASF. CDR3 nucleotides: TGTGCAAGTCGCTTATGGTGTTGTTCGGGACAGGGGAACACTGAAGCTTCCTTT.

A single count supports this clone. The chain couples TRBV30 to TRBJ1-1; possibly TRBD1 for D (5 bases). Germline CDR1 is GTSNPN and CDR2 is SVGIG (reference sequence). V was clipped by 0 bases and J by 5 bases, with 16 bases between them. This CDR3 has 15 amino acids. In DNA, the CDR3 is TGTGCCTGGAGTGTAGTGGCAGGGCGACAGACTGAAGCTTTCTTT. Translation: CAWSVVAGRQTEAFF.

The chain carries TRBV18 and TRBJ1-2, with 7 bases identical to TRBD1. The CDR3 has 14 residues. V lost 4 bases to trimming and J lost 4 bases; unmatched junction nucleotides: 6. Germline V gene data show CDR1 as KGHSH and CDR2 as LQKENI. This CDR3 is CASSRDSPGYGYTF. Here the CDR3 DNA reads TGTGCCAGCTCACGGGACAGCCCGGGCTATGGCTACACCTTC.

The chain carries TRBV30 and TRBJ2-2; D tentatively fits TRBD1 or TRBD2 (5 bases each). There are 14 residues in the CDR3. Trimming pared 3 bases from V and 1 base from J, leaving 9 bases between. Germline-derived CDR1 and CDR2 are GTSNPN and SVGIG (reference sequence). CDR3 nucleotides: TGTGCCTGGAGGAGGGGAAAGAACACCGGGGAGCTGTTTTTT. Its translation is CAWRRGKNTGELFF.

The chain uses TRBV4-3 and TRBJ2-5, with D uncertain. Germline-derived CDR1 and CDR2 are LGHNA and YSLEER. The ends were cut back, 0 bases at V and 1 base at J, with 9 bases in the middle. The CDR3 loop spans 15 amino acids. CDR3 region: CASSQDLGPQETQYF. The CDR3 DNA reads as TGCGCCAGCAGCCAAGATCTTGGCCCCCAAGAGACCCAGTACTTC.

This sequence joins TRBV18 and TRBJ2-7, with D possibly TRBD1 on 5 matching bases. V lost 3 bases and J lost 3, with 12 bases in between. The CDR3 sequence is 14 residues long. Germline V gives CDR1 KGHSH, CDR2 LQKENI. The CDR3 nucleotides are TGTGCCAGCTCACCTTTACAGGAAAACTACGAGCAGTACTTC. It translates to CASSPLQENYEQYF.

Only a few counts were recorded for this clone. The rearrangement links TRBV6-6 to TRBJ1-4; D may be TRBD1 (6 bases). The V end was cut by 1 base, the J end by 14 bases, with 14 bases between. The CDR3 runs to 13 residues. Per the germline V gene, CDR1 is MNHNY and CDR2 is SVGAGI (reference sequence). The CDR3 DNA is TGTGCCAGCAGTTACTATTCGGACAGACAGCTGTTTTTT. It specifies CASSYYSDRQLFF.

V usage is TRBV28 and J usage is TRBJ1-2, with D hard to call. This CDR3 contains 14 residues. V shed 5 bases and J shed 4 bases, with 14 bases lying between them. Germline V gene data show CDR1 as MDHEN and CDR2 as SYDVKM. The CDR3 DNA reads as TGTGCCAGCAGTCCCCTGCGTAGTAGCTATGGCTACACCTTC. As protein: CASSPLRSSYGYTF.

This chain links TRBV4-3 with TRBJ2-2; D not certain. This CDR3 spans 13 amino acids. The germline CDR1 and CDR2 sequences are LGHNA and YSLEER. The germline V and J ends were trimmed by 0 bases and 6 bases, with 5 bases remaining between them. The CDR3 nucleotides are TGCGCCAGCAGCCAAGATCTGGCCGGGGAGCTGTTTTTT. Translating it yields CASSQDLAGELFF.

This clone was counted a few times. Other nucleotide sequences in the sample specify the same CDR3. The chain carries TRBV5-6 and TRBJ2-5; unclear D gene. The CDR3 loop spans 12 amino acids. Per the germline V gene, CDR1 is SGHDT and CDR2 is YYEEEE. V was cut by 5 bases and J by 1 base, with 6 bases left in between. The CDR3 loop is CASSLIQETQYF. In nucleotides, the CDR3 is TGTGCCAGCAGTTTGATCCAAGAGACCCAGTACTTC.

The chain couples TRBV28 to TRBJ1-5; D gene ambiguous. Germline lookup yields CDR1 MDHEN and CDR2 SYDVKM. CDR3 length: 16 residues. Trimming shortened V by 1 base and J by 5 bases, and 15 bases separated the two germline ends. CDR3 nucleotide sequence: TGTGCCAGCAGTTTATCCCCCAACAGATACGATCAGCCCCAGCATTTT. It specifies CASSLSPNRYDQPQHF.

The chain joins TRBV7-2 to TRBJ2-3; 9 positions agree with TRBD2. CDR1 is SGHTA and CDR2 is FQGNSA in the germline V gene. V shed 5 bases and J 1 base; nucleotides not matched to a gene: 7. The CDR3 sequence is 16 residues long. The CDR3 sequence: CASSQRKRGGTDTQYF. CDR3 sequence (DNA): TGTGCCAGCAGCCAACGAAAGCGGGGGGGCACAGATACGCAGTATTTT.

This clone was observed a single time. This chain uses TRBV29-1 with TRBJ1-1; D is perhaps TRBD1 (6 bases). The CDR3 is 14 residues long. V lost 5 bases, J lost 0 bases, and 13 bases lay in between. In germline, CDR1 is SQVTM, CDR2 ANQGSEA. This CDR3 reads CSVRGLGMNTEAFF. In nucleotides, the CDR3 is TGCAGCGTTCGGGGGCTTGGGATGAACACTGAAGCTTTCTTT. The full variable domain, with the rest looked up from reference TRBV29-1 and TRBJ1-1, is SAVISQKPSRDICQRGTSLTIQCQVDSQVTMMFWYRQQPGQSLTLIATANQGSEATYESGFVIDKFPISRPNLTFSTLTVSNMSPEDSSIYLCSVRGLGMNTEAFFGQGTRLTVV.

This chain joins TRBV7-2 and TRBJ1-1; D uncertain. The CDR3 covers 13 residues. Per the germline V gene, CDR1 is SGHTA and CDR2 is FQGNSA. V lost 0 bases and J 8 bases, leaving 10 bases between the germline ends. The DNA of the CDR3 is TGTGCCAGCAGCTTAGCCACGTGGAGAGAAGCTTTCTTT. Amino acids: CASSLATWREAFF. The full variable domain, in which reference TRBV7-2 and TRBJ1-1 provide the parts outside the CDR3, is GAGVSQSPSNKVTEKGKDVELRCDPISGHTALYWYRQSLGQGLEFLIYFQGNSAPDKSGLPSDRFSAERTGGSVSTLTIQRTQQEDSAVYLCASSLATWREAFFGQGTRLTVV.

The rearrangement links TRBV6-1 to TRBJ1-2; 8 bases are a match to TRBD1. CDR3 length equals 13 residues. Germline V gene lookup returns CDR1 MNHNS and CDR2 SASEGT. With 7 bases clipped from V and 3 bases from J, the junction kept 4 bases outside the gene matches. The CDR3 bases are TGTGCCAGCAACGACAGGGGATACTATGGCTACACCTTC. Its translation: CASNDRGYYGYTF.